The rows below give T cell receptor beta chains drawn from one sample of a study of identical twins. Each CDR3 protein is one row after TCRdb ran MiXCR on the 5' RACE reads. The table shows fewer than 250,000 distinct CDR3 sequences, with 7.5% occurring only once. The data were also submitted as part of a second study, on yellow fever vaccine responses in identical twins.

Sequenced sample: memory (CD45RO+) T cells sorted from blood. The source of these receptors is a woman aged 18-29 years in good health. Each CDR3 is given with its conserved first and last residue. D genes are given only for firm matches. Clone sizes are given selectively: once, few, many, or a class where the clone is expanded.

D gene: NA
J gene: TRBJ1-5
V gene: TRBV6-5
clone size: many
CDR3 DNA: TGTGCCAGCAGTTATAAAGGGTCCTCCCTACCCCAGCATTTT
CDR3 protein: CASSYKGSSLPQHF

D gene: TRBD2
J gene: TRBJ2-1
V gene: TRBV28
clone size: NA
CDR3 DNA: TGTGCCAGCAGTACGACTAGCGGGGGGGTCTACAATGAGCAGTTCTTC
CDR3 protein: CASSTTSGGVYNEQFF

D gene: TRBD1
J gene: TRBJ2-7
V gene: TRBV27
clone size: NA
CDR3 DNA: TGTGCCAGCTGGGAAACGGGGACAGGGTATAGCTACGAGCAGTACTTC
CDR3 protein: CASWETGTGYSYEQYF

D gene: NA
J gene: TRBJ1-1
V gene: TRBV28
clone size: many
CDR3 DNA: TGTGCCAGCAGTCCTGTAGCAGGGTTGAGACTGGCTTTCTTT
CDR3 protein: CASSPVAGLRLAFF

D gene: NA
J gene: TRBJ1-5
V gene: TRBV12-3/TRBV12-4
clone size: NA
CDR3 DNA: TGTGCCAGCAGTCCTTCTGGCGGATCTCAGCCCCAGCATTTT
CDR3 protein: CASSPSGGSQPQHF

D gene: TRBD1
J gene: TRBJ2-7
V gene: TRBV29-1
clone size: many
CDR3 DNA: TGCAGCGTTGGGAGGGGACAGGGGGCAATCGAGCAGTACTTC
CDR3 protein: CSVGRGQGAIEQYF

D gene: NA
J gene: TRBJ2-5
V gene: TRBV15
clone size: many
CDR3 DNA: TGTGCCACCAGCAGAGATACGGGGACCCAGTACTTC
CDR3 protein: CATSRDTGTQYF

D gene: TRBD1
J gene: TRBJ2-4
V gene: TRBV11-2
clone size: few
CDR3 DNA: TGTGCCAGCAGCCATGGACAGGGAAACATTCAGTACTTC
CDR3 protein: CASSHGQGNIQYF

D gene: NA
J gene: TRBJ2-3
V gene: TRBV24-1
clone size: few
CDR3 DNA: TGTGCCACCAGTGACCAGCTGACACACGATACGCAGTATTTT
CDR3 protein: CATSDQLTHDTQYF

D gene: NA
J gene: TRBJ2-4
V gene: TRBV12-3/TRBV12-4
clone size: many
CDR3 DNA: TGTGCCAGCAGTTTTCAGGGGAAAAACATTCAGTACTTC
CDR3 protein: CASSFQGKNIQYF

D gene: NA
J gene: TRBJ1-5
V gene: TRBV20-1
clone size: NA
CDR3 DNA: TGCAGTGCTGAATCCACGGGCCGTGGGAATCAGCCCCAGCATTTT
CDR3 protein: CSAESTGRGNQPQHF

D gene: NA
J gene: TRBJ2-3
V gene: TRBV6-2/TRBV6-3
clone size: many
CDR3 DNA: TGTGCCAGCGATCGGACAGATACGCAGTATTTT
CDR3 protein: CASDRTDTQYF

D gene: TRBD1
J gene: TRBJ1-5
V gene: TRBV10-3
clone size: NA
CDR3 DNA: TGTGCCATCAGTGAGAGACAGGGAGACGGCAATCAGCCCCAGCATTTT
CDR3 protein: CAISERQGDGNQPQHF

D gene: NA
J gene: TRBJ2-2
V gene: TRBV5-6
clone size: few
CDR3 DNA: TGTGCCAGCAGCTTGGGGCAGGTCATTAGCGGGGAGCTGTTTTTT
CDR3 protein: CASSLGQVISGELFF

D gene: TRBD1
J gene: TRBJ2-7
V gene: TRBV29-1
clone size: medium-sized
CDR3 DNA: TGCAGCGTTGAAGGGACAGGTGGGCTTGAGGAGCAGTACTTC
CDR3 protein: CSVEGTGGLEEQYF

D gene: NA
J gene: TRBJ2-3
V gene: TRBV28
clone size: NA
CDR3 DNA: TGTGCCAGCAGTTGGGGGGTGATGGGAGATACGCAGTATTTT
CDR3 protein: CASSWGVMGDTQYF

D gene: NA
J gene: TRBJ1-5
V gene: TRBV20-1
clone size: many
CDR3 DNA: TGCAGTGCTAGAGAGGTAAAAGGGAACAATCAGCCCCAGCATTTT
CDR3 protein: CSAREVKGNNQPQHF

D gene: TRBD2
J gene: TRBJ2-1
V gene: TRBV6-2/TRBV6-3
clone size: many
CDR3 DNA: TGTGCCAGCAGTAGTTCACGGGGGGGATATGAGCAGTTCTTC
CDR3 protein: CASSSSRGGYEQFF

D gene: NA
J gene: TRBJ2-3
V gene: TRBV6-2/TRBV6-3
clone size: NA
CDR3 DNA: TGTGCCAGCAGTACCCCGGGCCGAGTGGGAGATACGCAGTATTTT
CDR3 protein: CASSTPGRVGDTQYF

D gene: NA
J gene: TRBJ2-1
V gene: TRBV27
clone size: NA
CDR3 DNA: TGTGCCAGCAGTTTTCTGGGCGGCGACAATGAGCAGTTCTTC
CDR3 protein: CASSFLGGDNEQFF

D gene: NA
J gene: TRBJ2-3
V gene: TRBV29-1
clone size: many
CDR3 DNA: TGCAGTGTTACAGCGGATCTCACAGATACGCAGTATTTT
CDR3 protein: CSVTADLTDTQYF

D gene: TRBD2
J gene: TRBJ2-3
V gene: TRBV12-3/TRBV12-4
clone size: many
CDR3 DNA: TGTGCCAGCAGCCGGACTAGCGGGACCCCTAGCACAGATACGCAGTATTTT
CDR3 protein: CASSRTSGTPSTDTQYF

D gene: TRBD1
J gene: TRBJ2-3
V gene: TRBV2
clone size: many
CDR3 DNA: TGTGCCAGTGCCCGGGACAGGGGCTCTAGCGAATCAGATACGCAGTATTTT
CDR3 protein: CASARDRGSSESDTQYF

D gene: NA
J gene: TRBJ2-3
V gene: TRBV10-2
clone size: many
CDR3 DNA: TGCGCCAGCAGTGTTATAGATACGCAGTATTTT
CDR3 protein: CASSVIDTQYF

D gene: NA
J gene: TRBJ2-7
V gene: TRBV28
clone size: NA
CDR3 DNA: TGTGCCAGCAGCCCGCGGGGGCAGGAGGTCTACGAGCAGTACTTC
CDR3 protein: CASSPRGQEVYEQYF

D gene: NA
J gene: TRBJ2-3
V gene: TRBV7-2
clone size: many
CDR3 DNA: TGTGCCAGCAGCCGAGGGGGGGTCGCAGATACGCAGTATTTT
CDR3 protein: CASSRGGVADTQYF

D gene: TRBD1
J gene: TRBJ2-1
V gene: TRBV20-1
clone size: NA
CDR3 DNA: TGCAGTGCTAGAAGGGGGACAGATTACAATGAGCAGTTCTTC
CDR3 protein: CSARRGTDYNEQFF

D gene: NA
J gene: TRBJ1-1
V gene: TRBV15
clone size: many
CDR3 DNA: TGTGCCACCAGCTCCCAGAGGGGGACTGAAGCTTTCTTT
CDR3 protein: CATSSQRGTEAFF

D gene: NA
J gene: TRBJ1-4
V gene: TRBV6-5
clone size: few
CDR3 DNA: TGTGCCAGCAGGACAGGCGAAGAAAAACTGTTTTTT
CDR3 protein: CASRTGEEKLFF

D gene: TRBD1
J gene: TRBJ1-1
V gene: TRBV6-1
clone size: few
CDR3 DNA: TGTGCCAGCAGCCCCACAGGGGGGTTTACTGAAGCTTTCTTT
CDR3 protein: CASSPTGGFTEAFF

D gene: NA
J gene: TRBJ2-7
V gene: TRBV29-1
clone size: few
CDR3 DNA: TGCAGCGGTTCCACCTCCTACGAGCAGTACTTC
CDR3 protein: CSGSTSYEQYF

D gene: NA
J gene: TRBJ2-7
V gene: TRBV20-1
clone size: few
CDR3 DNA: TGCAGTGCTAGAAGGGGGACAAGCTCCTACGAGCAGTACTTC
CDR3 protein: CSARRGTSSYEQYF

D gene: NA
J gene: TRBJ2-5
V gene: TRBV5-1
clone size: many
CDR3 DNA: TGCGCCAGCAGCTTGGCCTCGAGGGTCCAAGAGACCCAGTACTTC
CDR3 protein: CASSLASRVQETQYF

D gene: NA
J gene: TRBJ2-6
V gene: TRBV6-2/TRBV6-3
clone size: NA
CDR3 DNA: TGTGCCAGCAGTTACTGGACAGCTGGGGCCAACGTCCTGACTTTC
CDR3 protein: CASSYWTAGANVLTF

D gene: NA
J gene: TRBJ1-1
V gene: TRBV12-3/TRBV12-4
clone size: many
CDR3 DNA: TGTGCCAGCAGCCCGGTGGCCTGGCTAAGGGCTGAAGCTTTCTTT
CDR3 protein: CASSPVAWLRAEAFF

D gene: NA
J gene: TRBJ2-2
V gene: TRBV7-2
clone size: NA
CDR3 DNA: TGTGCCAGCAGCTGGGGCTTCACCGGGGAGCTGTTTTTT
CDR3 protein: CASSWGFTGELFF

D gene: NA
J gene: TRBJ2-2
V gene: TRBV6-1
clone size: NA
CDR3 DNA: TGTGCCAGCACAACACGAAGGAGACAGGAGAACACCGGGGAGCTGTTTTTT
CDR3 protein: CASTTRRRQENTGELFF

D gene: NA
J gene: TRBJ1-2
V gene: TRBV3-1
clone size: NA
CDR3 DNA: TGTGCCAGCAGCCTAAGAGTGGGCAGCTCTAACTATGGCTACACCTTC
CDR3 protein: CASSLRVGSSNYGYTF

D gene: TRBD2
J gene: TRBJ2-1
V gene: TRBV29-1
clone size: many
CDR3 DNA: TGCAGCGTTGTAGCGGGGGGTGAGTGGAATGAGCAGTTCTTC
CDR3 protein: CSVVAGGEWNEQFF

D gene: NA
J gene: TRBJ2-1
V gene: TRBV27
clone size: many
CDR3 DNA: TGTGCCAGCAGTTTATTTTCGGGTTCAAATGAGCAGTTCTTC
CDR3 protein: CASSLFSGSNEQFF

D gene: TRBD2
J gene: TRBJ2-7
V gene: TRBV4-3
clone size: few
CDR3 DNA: TGCGCCAGCAGCCAGATCGCCAACCGGGGGGGTCTTAACTCCTACGAGCAGTACTTC
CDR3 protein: CASSQIANRGGLNSYEQYF

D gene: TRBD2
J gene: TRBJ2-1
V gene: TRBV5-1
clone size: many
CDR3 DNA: TGCGCCAGCAGCTCGGGACTAGCGGGTTACAATGAGCAGTTCTTC
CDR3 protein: CASSSGLAGYNEQFF

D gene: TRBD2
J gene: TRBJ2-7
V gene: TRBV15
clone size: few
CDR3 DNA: TGTGCCACCAGCAGAGGCTTAGCGGGAGGACAATACGAGCAGTACTTC
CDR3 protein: CATSRGLAGGQYEQYF

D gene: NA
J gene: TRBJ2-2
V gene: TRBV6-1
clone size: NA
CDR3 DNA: TGTGCCAGCATGGGGGAGTTGAACACCGGGGAGCTGTTTTTT
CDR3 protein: CASMGELNTGELFF

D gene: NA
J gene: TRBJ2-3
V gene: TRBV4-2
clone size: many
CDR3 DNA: TGTGCCAGCAGCCAAGATGGGACTAGCACAGATACGCAGTATTTT
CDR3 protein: CASSQDGTSTDTQYF

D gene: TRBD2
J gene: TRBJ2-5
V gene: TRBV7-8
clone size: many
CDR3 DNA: TGTGCCAGCAGCTCTCGACTAGCGGGGGGAAAAGAGACCCAGTACTTC
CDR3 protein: CASSSRLAGGKETQYF

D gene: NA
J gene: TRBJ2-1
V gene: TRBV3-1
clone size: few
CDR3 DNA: TGTGCCAGCAGCCCGGGGGAGCCCTCCTACAATGAGCAGTTCTTC
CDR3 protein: CASSPGEPSYNEQFF

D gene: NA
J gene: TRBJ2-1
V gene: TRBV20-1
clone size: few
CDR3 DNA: TGCAGTGCTAGAGACGGTGCGGTAGTCGGCGTTTTGGGCAATGAGCAGTTCTTC
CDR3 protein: CSARDGAVVGVLGNEQFF

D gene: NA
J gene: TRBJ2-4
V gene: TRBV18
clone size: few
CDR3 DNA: TGTGCCAGCTCATCTGAAAACATTCAGTACTTC
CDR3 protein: CASSSENIQYF